The T cell receptor (beta chain) under discussion was sequenced for a study of cytomegalovirus exposure and HLA in healthy donors. About the study: Ancestry clustering placed 81% of roughly 410 genotyped donors in the Caucasian-associated cluster. Overall study findings and caveats: Analyzed later, most CMV-associated TCR beta chains appeared HLA-restricted. It was taken for granted in presence/absence analyses that sequencing depth across donors was roughly uniform.

As to this clone: Its specificity is unknown.

Those who donated were healthy bone marrow donors. Primers: 60 Vbeta forward and 13 Jbeta reverse. Method: immunoSEQ multiplex PCR; TCRdb's copy keeps in-frame clones and lacks some. This repertoire shows about 200,000 clones, around 85% found once; its top ten account for under 3%. The trim removed 6 bases at V and 5 bases at J, leaving 7 bases unmatched. This CDR3 region has 13 residues. From germline, CDR1 is SQVTM and CDR2 ANQGSEA. This chain uses TRBV29-1 with TRBJ2-7; TRBD1 matches 10 bases. Sequenced input: PBMCs. The sequence was collected from a woman between 50 and 59 years old in good health and CMV-seronegative. CDR3 in amino acids: CSVAGQGRDEQYF. The DNA of the CDR3 is TGCAGCGTCGCGGGACAGGGGAGGGACGAGCAGTACTTC.